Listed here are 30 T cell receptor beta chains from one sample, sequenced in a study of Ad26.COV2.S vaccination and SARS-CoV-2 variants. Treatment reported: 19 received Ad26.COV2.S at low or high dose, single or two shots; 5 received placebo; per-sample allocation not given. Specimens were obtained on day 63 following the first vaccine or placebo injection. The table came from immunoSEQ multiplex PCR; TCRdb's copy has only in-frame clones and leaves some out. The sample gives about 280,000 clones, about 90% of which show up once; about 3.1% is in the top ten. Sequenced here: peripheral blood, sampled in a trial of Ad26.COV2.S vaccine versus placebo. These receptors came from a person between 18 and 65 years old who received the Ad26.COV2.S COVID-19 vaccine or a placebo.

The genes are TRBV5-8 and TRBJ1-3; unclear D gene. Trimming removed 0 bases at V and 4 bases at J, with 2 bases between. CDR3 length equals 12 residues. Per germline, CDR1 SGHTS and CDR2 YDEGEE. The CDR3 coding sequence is TGTGCCAGCAGCTTGGAGGGAAACACCATATATTTT. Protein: CASSLEGNTIYF.

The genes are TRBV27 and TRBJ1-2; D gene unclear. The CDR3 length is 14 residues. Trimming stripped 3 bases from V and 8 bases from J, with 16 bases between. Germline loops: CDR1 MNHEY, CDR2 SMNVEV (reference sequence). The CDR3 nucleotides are TGTGCCAGCAGTTTTGGTGGGCTTGGGGAAGGCTACACCTTC. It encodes CASSFGGLGEGYTF.

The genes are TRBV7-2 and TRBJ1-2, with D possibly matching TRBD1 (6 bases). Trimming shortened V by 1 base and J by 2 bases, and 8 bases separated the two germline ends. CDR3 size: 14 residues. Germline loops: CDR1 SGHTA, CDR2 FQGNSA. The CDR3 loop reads CASSLGGLNYGYTF. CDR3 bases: TGTGCCAGCAGCTTAGGGGGGCTGAACTATGGCTACACCTTC.

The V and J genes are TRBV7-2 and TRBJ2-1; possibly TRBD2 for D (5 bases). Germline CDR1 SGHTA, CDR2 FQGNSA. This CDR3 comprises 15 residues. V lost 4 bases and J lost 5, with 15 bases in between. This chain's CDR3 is CASSYSRYGNNEQFF. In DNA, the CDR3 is TGTGCCAGCAGCTACTCCCGGTACGGGAACAATGAGCAGTTCTTC.

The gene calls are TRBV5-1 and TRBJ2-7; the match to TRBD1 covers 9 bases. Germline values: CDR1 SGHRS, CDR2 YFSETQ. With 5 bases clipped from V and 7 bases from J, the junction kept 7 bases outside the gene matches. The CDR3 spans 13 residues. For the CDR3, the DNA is TGCGCCAGCAGACCCGGGACAGGGTCTGAGCAGTACTTC. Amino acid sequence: CASRPGTGSEQYF.

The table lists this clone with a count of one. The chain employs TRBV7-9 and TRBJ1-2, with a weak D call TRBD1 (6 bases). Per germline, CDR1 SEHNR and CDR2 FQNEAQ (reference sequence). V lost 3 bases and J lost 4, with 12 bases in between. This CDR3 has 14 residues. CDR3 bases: TGTGCCAGCAGCTTCCCAGGGGCATTCTATGGCTACACCTTC. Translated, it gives CASSFPGAFYGYTF.

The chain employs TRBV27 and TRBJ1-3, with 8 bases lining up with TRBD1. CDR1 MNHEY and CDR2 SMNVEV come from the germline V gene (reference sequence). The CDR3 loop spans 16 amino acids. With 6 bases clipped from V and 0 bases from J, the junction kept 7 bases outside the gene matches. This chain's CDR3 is CASSPGQGVSGNTIYF. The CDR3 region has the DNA TGTGCCAGCAGCCCTGGACAGGGCGTCTCTGGAAACACCATATATTTT.

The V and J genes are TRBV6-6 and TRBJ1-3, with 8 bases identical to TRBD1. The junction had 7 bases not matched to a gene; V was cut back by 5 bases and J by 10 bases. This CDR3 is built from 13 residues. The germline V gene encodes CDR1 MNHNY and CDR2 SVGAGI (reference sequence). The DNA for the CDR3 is TGTGCCAGCAGTCCAAGGACAGGGTCGACCATATATTTT. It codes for CASSPRTGSTIYF.

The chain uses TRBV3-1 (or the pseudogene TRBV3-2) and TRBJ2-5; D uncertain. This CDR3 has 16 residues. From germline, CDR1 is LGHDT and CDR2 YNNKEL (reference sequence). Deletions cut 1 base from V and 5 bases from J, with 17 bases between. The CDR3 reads CASSQGVLARWETQYF. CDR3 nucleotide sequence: TGTGCCAGCAGCCAAGGGGTCTTGGCACGTTGGGAGACCCAGTACTTC.

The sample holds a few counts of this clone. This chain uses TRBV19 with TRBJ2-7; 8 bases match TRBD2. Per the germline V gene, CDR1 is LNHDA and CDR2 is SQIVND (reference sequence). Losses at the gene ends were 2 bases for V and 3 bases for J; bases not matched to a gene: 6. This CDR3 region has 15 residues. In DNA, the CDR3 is TGTGCCAGTAGTATATCGGGAGGGCTTCTCTACGAGCAGTACTTC. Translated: CASSISGGLLYEQYF.

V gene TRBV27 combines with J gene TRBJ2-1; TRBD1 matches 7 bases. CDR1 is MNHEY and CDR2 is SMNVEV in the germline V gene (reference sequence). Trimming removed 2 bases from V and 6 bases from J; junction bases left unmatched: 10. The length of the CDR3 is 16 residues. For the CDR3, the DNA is TGTGCCAGCAGTTTAGGGTCAGGGGGAATCGGCAATGAGCAGTTCTTC. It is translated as CASSLGSGGIGNEQFF.

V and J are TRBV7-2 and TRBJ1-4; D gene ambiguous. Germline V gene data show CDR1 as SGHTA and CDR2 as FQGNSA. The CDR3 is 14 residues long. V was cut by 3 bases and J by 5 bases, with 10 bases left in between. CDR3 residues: CASSFEFSNEKLFF. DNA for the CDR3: TGTGCCAGCAGCTTCGAGTTCTCAAATGAAAAACTGTTTTTT. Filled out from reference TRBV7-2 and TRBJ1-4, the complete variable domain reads GAGVSQSPSNKVTEKGKDVELRCDPISGHTALYWYRQSLGQGLEFLIYFQGNSAPDKSGLPSDRFSAERTGGSVSTLTIQRTQQEDSAVYLCASSFEFSNEKLFFGSGTQLSVL.

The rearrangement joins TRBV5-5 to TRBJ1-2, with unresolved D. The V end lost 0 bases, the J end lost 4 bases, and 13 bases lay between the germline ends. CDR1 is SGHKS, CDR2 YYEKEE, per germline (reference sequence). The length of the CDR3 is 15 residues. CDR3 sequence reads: CASSLVRLGGYGYTF. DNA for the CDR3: TGTGCCAGCAGCTTGGTCCGGCTGGGCGGCTATGGCTACACCTTC.

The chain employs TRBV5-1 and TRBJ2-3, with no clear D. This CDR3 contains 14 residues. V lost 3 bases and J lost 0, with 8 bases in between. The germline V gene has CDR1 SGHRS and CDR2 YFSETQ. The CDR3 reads CASSWEGSTDTQYF. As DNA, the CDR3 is TGCGCCAGCAGCTGGGAAGGAAGCACAGATACGCAGTATTTT.

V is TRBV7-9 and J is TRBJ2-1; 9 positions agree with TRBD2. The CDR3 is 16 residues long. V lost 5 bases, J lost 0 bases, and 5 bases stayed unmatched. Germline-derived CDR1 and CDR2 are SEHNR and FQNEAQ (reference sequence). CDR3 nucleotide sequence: TGTGCCAGCAGCCCATGGACTAGCGACTCCTACAATGAGCAGTTCTTC. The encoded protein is CASSPWTSDSYNEQFF. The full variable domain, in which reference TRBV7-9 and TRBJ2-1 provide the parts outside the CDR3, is DTGVSQNPRHKITKRGQNVTFRCDPISEHNRLYWYRQTLGQGPEFLTYFQNEAQLEKSRLLSDRFSAERPKGSFSTLEIQRTEQGDSAMYLCASSPWTSDSYNEQFFGPGTRLTVL.

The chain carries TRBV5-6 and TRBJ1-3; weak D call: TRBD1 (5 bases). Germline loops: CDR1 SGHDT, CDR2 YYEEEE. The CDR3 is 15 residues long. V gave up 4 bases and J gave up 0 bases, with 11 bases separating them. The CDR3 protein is CASSRRGLSGNTIYF. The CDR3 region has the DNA TGTGCCAGCAGCCGACGGGGACTCTCTGGAAACACCATATATTTT.

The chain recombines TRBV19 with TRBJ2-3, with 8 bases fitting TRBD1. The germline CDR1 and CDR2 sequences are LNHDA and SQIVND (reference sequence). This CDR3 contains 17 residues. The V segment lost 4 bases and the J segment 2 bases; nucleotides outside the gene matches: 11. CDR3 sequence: CASSKDREWWPTDTQYF. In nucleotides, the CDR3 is TGTGCCAGTAGTAAGGACAGGGAATGGTGGCCCACAGATACGCAGTATTTT. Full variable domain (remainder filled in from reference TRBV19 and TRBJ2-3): DGGITQSPKYLFRKEGQNVTLSCEQNLNHDAMYWYRQDPGQGLRLIYYSQIVNDFQKGDIAEGYSVSREKKESFPLTVTSAQKNPTAFYLCASSKDREWWPTDTQYFGPGTRLTVL.

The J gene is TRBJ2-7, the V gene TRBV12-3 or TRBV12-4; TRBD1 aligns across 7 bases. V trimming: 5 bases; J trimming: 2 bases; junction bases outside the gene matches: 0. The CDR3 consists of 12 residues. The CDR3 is CASSQGAYEQYF. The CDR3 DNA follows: TGTGCCAGCAGTCAGGGGGCCTACGAGCAGTACTTC.

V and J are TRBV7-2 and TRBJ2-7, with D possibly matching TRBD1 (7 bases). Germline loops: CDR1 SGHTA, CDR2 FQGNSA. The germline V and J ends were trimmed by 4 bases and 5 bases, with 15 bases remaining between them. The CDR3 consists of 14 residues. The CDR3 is CASSSRRGHDEQYF. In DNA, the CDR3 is TGTGCCAGCAGCTCCCGGAGGGGGCATGACGAGCAGTACTTC.

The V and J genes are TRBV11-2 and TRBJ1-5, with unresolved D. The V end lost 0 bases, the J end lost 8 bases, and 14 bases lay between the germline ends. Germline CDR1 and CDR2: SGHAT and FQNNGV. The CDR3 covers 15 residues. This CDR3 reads CASSLDRYGFEPQHF. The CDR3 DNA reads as TGTGCCAGCAGCTTAGATCGTTACGGTTTCGAGCCCCAGCATTTT.

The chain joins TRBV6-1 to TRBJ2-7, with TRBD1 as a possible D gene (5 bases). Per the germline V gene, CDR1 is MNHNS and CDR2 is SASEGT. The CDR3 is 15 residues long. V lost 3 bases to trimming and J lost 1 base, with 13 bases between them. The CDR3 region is CASSEWQGLSYEQYF. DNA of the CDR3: TGTGCCAGCAGTGAGTGGCAGGGATTATCCTACGAGCAGTACTTC.

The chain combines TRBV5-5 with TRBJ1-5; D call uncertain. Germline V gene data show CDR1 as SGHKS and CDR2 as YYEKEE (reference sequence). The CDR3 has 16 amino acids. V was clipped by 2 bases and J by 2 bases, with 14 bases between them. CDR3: CASSLSGPNRNQPQHF. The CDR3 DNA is TGTGCCAGCAGCTTATCTGGGCCTAATCGCAATCAGCCCCAGCATTTT.

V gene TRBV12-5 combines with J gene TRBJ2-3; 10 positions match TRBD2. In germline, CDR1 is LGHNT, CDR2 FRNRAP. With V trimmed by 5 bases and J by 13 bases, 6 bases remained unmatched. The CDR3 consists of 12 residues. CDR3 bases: TGTGCTAGTGGTACTGGACTAGCGGAGGAGTATTTT. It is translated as CASGTGLAEEYF.

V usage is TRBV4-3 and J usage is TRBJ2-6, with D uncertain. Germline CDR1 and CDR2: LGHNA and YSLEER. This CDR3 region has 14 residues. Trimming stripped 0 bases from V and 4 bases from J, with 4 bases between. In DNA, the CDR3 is TGCGCCAGCAGCCAAGAGGGGGGGGCCAACGTCCTGACTTTC. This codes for CASSQEGGANVLTF.

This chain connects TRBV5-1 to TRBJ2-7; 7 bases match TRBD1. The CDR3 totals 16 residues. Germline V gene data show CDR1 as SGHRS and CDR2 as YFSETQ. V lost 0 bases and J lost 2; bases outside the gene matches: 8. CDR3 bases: TGCGCCAGCAGCTTGGCCGGGACAGCGTCTCCCTACGAGCAGTACTTC. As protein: CASSLAGTASPYEQYF.

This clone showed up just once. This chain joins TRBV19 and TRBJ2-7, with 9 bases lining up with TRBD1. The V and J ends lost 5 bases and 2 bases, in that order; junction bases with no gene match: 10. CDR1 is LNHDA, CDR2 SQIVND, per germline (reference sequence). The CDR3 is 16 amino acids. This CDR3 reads CASSPSIGTGTYEQYF. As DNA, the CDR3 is TGTGCCAGTAGTCCATCAATTGGGACAGGGACCTACGAGCAGTACTTC.

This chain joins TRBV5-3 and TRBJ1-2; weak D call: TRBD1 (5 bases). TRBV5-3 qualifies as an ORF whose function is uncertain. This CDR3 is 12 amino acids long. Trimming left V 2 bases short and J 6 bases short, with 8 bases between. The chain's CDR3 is CARSFRGDGYTF. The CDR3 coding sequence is TGTGCCAGAAGCTTCCGGGGGGATGGCTACACCTTC.

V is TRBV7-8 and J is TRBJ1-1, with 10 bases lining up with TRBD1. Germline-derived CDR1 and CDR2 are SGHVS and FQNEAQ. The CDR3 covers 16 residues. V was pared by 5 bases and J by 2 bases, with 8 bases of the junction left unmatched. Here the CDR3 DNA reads TGTGCCAGCAGCCACTTAAGGGACAGGGGAAACACTGAAGCTTTCTTT. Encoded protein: CASSHLRDRGNTEAFF.

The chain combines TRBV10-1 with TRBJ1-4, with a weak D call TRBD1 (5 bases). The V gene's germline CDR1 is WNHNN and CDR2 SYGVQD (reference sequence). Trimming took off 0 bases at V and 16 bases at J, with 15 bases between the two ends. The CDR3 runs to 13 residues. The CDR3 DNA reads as TGCGCCAGCAGTGAGTCCCGGGGACGTCGCCGGTTTTTT. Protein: CASSESRGRRRFF.

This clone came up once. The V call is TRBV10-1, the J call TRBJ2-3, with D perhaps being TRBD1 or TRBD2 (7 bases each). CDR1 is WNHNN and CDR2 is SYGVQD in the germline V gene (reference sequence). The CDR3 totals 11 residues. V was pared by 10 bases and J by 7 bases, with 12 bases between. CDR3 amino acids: CATQGGNTQYF. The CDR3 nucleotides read TGCGCCACCCAGGGGGGGAATACGCAGTATTTT.